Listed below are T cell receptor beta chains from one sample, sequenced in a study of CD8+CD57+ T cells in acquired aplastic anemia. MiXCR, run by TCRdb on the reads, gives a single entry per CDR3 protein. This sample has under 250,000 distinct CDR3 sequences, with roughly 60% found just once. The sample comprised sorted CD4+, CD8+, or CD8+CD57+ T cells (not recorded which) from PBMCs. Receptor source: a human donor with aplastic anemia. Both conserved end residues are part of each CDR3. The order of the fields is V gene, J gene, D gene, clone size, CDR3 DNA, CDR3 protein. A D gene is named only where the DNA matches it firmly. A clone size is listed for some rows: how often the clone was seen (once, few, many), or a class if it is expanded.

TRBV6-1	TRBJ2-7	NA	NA	TGTGCCAGCAGTTACTCACAGGCCCCATCGGACTACGAGCAGTACTTC	CASSYSQAPSDYEQYF
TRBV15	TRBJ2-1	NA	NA	TGTGCCACCAGCAGCTTGGAATTCGCGGCGGGCCCTTACAATGAGCAGTTCTTC	CATSSLEFAAGPYNEQFF
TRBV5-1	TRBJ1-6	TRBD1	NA	TGCGCCAGCAGCCGCGACAGGGTTAATAATTCACCCCTCCACTTT	CASSRDRVNNSPLHF
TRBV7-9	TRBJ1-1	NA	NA	TGTGCCAGCAGCCCAAAGGGGGGGGTCACTGAAGCTTTCTTT	CASSPKGGVTEAFF
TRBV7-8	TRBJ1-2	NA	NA	TGTGCCAGCAACTTATCACCGAGGGGACTGGCTGACTATGGCTACACCTTC	CASNLSPRGLADYGYTF
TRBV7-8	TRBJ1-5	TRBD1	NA	TGTGCCAGCAGCATCTCGACAGGGACCAGCAATCAGCCCCAGCATTTT	CASSISTGTSNQPQHF
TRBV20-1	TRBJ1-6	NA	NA	TGCAGTGCTAGATCCCCGGACGGAAAATATAATTCACCCCTCCACTTT	CSARSPDGKYNSPLHF
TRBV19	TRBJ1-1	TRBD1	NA	TGTGCCAGTACCAATAGGGGGACAGGGAACACTGAAGCTTTCTTT	CASTNRGTGNTEAFF
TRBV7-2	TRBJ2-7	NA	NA	TGTGCCAGCAGCCCCAGGGGAGGGACAAGCTCTTACGAGCAGTACTTC	CASSPRGGTSSYEQYF
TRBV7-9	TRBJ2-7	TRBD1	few	TGTGCCAGCAGACAAAGCGGGACAGGGTTGTACGAGCAGTACTTC	CASRQSGTGLYEQYF
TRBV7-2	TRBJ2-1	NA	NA	TGTGCCAGCAGCTTTGGTGGGAAGAGGCGATCCAATGAGCAGTTCTTC	CASSFGGKRRSNEQFF
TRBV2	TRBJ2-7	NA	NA	TGTGCCAGCAGTCCCGGACCAGGGTACGAGCAGTACTTC	CASSPGPGYEQYF
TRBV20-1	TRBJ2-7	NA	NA	TGCAGTGCAGAGGGCCACCATCGTCTCTACGAGCAGTACTTC	CSAEGHHRLYEQYF
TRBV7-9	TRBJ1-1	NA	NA	TGTGCCAGCAGCTTAGCAGGGTACGGGACTGAAGCTTTCTTT	CASSLAGYGTEAFF
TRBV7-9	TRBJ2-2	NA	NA	TGTGCCAGCAGCCAAGATCTGCCAGGGAACACCGGGGAGCTGTTTTTT	CASSQDLPGNTGELFF